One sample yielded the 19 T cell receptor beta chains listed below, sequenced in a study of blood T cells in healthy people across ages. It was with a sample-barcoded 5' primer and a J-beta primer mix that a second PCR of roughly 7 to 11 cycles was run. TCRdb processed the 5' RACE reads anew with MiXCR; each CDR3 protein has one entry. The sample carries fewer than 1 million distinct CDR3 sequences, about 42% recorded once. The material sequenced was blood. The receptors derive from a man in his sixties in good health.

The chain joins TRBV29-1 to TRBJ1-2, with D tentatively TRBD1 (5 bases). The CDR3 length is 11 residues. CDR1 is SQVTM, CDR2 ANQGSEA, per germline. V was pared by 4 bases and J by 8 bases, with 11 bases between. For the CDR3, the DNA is TGCAGCGTTGGACAGTCAGGAGGCTACACCTTC. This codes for CSVGQSGGYTF.

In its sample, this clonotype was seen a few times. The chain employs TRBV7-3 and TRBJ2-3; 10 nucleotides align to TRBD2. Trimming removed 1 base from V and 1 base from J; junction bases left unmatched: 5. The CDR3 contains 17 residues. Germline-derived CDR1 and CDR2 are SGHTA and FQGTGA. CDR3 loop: CASSLKVTSGGTDTQYF. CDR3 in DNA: TGTGCCAGCAGCTTAAAGGTTACTAGCGGGGGCACAGATACGCAGTATTTT. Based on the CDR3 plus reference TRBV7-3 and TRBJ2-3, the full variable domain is GAGVSQTPSNKVTEKGKYVELRCDPISGHTALYWYRQSLGQGPEFLIYFQGTGAADDSGLPNDRFFAVRPEGSVSTLKIQRTERGDSAVYLCASSLKVTSGGTDTQYFGPGTRLTVL.

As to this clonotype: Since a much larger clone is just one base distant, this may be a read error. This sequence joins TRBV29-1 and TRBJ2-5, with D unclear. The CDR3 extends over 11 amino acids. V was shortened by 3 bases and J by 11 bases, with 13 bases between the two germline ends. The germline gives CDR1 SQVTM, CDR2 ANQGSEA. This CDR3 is CSVDAADEQYF. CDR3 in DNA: TGCAGCGTTGATGCCGCGGATGAGCAGTACTTC. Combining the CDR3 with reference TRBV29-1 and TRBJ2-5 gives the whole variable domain SAVISQKPSRDICQRGTSLTIQCQVDSQVTMMFWYRQQPGQSLTLIATANQGSEATYESGFVIDKFPISRPNLTFSTLTVSNMSPEDSSIYLCSVDAADEQYFGPGTRLLVL.

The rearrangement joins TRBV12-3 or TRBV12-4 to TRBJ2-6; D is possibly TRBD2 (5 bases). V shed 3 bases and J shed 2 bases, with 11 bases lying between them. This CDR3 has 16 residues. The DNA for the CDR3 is TGTGCCAGCAGTTTGGGAGCATCGGCTGGGGCCAACGTCCTGACTTTC. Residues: CASSLGASAGANVLTF.

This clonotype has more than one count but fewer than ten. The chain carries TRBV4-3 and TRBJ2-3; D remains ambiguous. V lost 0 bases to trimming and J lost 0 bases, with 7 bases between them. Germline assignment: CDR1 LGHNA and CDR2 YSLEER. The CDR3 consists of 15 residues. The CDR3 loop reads CASSQDVRSTDTQYF. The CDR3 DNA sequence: TGCGCCAGCAGCCAAGATGTCAGAAGCACAGATACGCAGTATTTT.

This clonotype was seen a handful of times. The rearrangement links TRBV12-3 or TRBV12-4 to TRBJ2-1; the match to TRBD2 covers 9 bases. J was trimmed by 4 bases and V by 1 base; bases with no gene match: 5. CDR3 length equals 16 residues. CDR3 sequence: CASSLDLAGPYNEQFF. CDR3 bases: TGTGCCAGCAGTTTAGACCTAGCGGGGCCTTACAATGAGCAGTTCTTC.

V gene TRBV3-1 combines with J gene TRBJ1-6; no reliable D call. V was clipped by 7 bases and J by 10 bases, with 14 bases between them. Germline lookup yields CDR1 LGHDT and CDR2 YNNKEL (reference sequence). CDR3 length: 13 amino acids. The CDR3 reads CASNAERSSPLHF. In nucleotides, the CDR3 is TGTGCCAGCAACGCAGAGAGGTCGTCACCCCTCCACTTT.

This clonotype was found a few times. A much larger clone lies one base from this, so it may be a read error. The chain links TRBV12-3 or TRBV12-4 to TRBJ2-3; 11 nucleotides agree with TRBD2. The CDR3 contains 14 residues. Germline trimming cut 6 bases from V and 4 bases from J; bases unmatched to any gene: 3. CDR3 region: CASRLAGGSDTQYF. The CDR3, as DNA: TGTGCCAGCAGGCTAGCGGGGGGTTCAGATACGCAGTATTTT.

This CDR3 reads CASSQEKGSGGAHNEQFF. The DNA for the CDR3 is TGTGCCAGCAGCCAAGAAAAAGGTAGCGGGGGGGCACACAATGAGCAGTTCTTC. The chain combines TRBV4-2 with TRBJ2-1, with 11 bases identical to TRBD2. The V gene's germline CDR1 is LGHNA and CDR2 YNFKEQ. The CDR3 is 18 residues long. The trim removed 0 bases at V and 5 bases at J, leaving 9 bases unmatched.

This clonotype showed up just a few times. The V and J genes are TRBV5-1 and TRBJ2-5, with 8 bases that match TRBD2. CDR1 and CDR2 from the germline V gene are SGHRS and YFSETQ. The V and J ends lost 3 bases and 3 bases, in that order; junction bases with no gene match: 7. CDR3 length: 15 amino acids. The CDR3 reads CASSWGGGPEETQYF. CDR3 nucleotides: TGCGCCAGCAGCTGGGGCGGGGGGCCGGAAGAGACCCAGTACTTC.

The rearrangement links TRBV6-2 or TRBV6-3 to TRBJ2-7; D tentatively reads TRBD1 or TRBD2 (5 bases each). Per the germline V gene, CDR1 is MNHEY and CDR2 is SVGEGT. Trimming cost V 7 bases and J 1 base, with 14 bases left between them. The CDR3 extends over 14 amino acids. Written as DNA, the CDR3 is TGTGCCAGCACCCTCAGGGAGACGTCCTACGAGCAGTACTTC. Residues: CASTLRETSYEQYF.

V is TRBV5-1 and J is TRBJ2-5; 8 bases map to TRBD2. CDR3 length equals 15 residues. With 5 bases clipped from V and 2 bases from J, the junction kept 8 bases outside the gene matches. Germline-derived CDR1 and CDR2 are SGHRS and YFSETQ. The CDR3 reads CASREGLVWQETQYF. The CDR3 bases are TGCGCCAGCAGGGAGGGACTAGTGTGGCAAGAGACCCAGTACTTC.

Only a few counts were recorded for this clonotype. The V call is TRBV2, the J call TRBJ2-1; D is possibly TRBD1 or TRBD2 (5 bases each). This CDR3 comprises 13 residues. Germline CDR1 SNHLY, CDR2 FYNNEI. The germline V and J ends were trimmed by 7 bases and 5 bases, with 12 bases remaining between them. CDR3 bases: TGTGCCAGCACCCCCAGAGGGGACAATGAGCAGTTCTTC. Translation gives CASTPRGDNEQFF.

The CDR3 loop reads CASSRGRQIYEQYF. The DNA of the CDR3 is TGTGCCAGCAGCCGCGGGCGGCAGATATACGAGCAGTACTTC. The V call is TRBV11-2, the J call TRBJ2-7; TRBD2 might be the D (5 bases). Germline CDR1 reads SGHAT; CDR2 reads FQNNGV. The ends were cut back, 5 bases at V and 4 bases at J, with 15 bases in the middle. This CDR3 region has 14 residues.

The CDR3 is CATSRVRPGDEQFF. Here the CDR3 DNA reads TGTGCCACCAGCAGAGTCAGGCCTGGGGATGAGCAGTTCTTC. The chain has TRBV15 and TRBJ2-1; no clear D gene. Trimming took off 1 base at V and 8 bases at J, with 12 bases between the two ends. This CDR3 comprises 14 residues. In germline, CDR1 is LNHNV, CDR2 YYDKDF (reference sequence). The full variable domain, its missing parts supplied by reference TRBV15 and TRBJ2-1, is DAMVIQNPRYQVTQFGKPVTLSCSQTLNHNVMYWYQQKSSQAPKLLFHYYDKDFNNEADTPDNFQSRRPNTSFCFLDIRSPGLGDTAMYLCATSRVRPGDEQFFGPGTRLTVL.

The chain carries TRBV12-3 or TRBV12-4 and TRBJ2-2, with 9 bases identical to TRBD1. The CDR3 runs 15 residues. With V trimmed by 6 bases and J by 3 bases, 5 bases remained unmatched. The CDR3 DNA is TGTGCCAGCAGGTCACAGGGGGCTGACACCGGGGAGCTGTTTTTT. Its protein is CASRSQGADTGELFF.

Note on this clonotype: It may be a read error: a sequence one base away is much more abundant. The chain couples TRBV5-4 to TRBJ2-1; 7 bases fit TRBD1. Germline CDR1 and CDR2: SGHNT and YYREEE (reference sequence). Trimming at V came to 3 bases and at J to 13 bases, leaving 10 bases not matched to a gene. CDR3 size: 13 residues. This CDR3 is CASSWDSQETQFF. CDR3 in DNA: TGTGCCAGCAGCTGGGACAGCCAAGAGACCCAGTTCTTC.

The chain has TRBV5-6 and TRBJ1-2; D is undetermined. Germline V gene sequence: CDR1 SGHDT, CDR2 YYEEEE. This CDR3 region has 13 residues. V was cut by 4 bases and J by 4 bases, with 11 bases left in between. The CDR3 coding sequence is TGTGCCAGCAGCACCGGAAGGAGCTATGGCTACACCTTC. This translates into CASSTGRSYGYTF. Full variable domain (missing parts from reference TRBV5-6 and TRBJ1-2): DAGVTQSPTHLIKTRGQQVTLRCSPKSGHDTVSWYQQALGQGPQFIFQYYEEEERQRGNFPDRFSGHQFPNYSSELNVNALLLGDSALYLCASSTGRSYGYTFGSGTRLTVV.

Here the CDR3 reads CASSAHGPGAGNQPQHF. CDR3 DNA sequence: TGTGCCAGCAGCGCCCATGGGCCGGGGGCTGGAAATCAGCCCCAGCATTTT. This sequence joins TRBV6-1 and TRBJ1-5; the D gene is possibly TRBD1 (6 bases). With 6 bases removed from V and 4 bases from J, the gap between germline ends came to 22 bases. The CDR3 is 17 amino acids. Germline loops: CDR1 MNHNS, CDR2 SASEGT.